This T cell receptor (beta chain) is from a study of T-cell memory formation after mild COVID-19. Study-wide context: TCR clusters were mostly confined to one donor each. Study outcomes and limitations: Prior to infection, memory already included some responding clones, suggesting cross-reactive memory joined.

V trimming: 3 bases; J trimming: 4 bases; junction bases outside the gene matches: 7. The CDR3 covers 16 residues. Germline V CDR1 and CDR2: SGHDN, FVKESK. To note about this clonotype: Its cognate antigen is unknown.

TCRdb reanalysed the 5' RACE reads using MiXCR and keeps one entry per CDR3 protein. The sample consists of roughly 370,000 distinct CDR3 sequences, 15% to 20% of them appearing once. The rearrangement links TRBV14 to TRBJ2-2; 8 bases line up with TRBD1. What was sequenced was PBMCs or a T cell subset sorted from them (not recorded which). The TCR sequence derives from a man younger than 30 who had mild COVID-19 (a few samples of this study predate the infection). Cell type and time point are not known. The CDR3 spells CASSQFGTGLTGELFF. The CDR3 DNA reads TGTGCCAGCAGCCAGTTTGGGACAGGACTCACCGGGGAGCTGTTTTTT.